The rows below give T cell receptor beta chains drawn from one sample of a study of lymphopenia after photon versus proton radiotherapy. Clones were sequenced by immunoSEQ multiplex PCR, and TCRdb holds only the in-frame ones, with some missing. In the table there are about 35,000 clones, approximately 90% of which are singletons. Here the sequenced sample was peripheral blood, taken from a patient treated with photon-based radiotherapy. These receptors came from a man aged 55-75 years with cholangiocarcinoma. The CDR3 runs from the conserved cysteine through the conserved F or W. The D gene is left open where the match is weak. Size is stated for part of the rows, as once, few or many counts, or as a class when the clone is expanded.

>TRBV11-2|-|-|TRBJ1-1
TGTGCCAGCAGCTTATTGACAGGGAACACTGAAGCTTTCTTT
CASSLLTGNTEAFF
>TRBV2|-|-|TRBJ1-1
TGTGCCAGCACCGGGACGAACACTGAAGCTTTCTTT
CASTGTNTEAFF
>TRBV7-2|once|-|TRBJ2-7
TGTGCCAGCAGCTTAGAGACAGAGGTTATCTACGAGCAGTACTTC
CASSLETEVIYEQYF
>TRBV5-4|-|-|TRBJ1-5
TGTGCCAGCAGCCAGAGTCCCCAGGGCAATCAGCCCCAGCATTTT
CASSQSPQGNQPQHF
>TRBV28|few|-|TRBJ1-2
TGTGCCAGCAGTTTCAGTTATTCGCGTGGCTACACCTTC
CASSFSYSRGYTF
>TRBV5-8|-|-|TRBJ1-5
TGTGCCAGCAGCTTGGAATTCCAGCCCCAGCATTTT
CASSLEFQPQHF
>TRBV7-8|-|-|TRBJ2-7
TGTGCCAGCAGCTTAGCGGTTTACGAGCAGTACTTC
CASSLAVYEQYF
>TRBV27|-|-|TRBJ1-1
TGTGCCAGCAGTTTATCGTCGGGCAGTCAGAACACTGAAGCTTTCTTT
CASSLSSGSQNTEAFF
>TRBV10-3|-|TRBD1|TRBJ2-7
TGTGCCATCAGCCAATTCGGGACAGGGAGCGAGCAGTACTTC
CAISQFGTGSEQYF
>TRBV28|once|-|TRBJ1-5
TGTGCCAGCAGTTTAAGGGACCTCAGACAGCCCCAGCATTTT
CASSLRDLRQPQHF
>TRBV7-9|-|-|TRBJ2-7
TGTGCCAGCAGCTTAGCGCGTGGGATGAACGAGCAGTACTTC
CASSLARGMNEQYF
>TRBV19|-|TRBD1|TRBJ1-5
TGTGCCAGTAGTGGGGACAGGGATAATCAGCCCCAGCATTTT
CASSGDRDNQPQHF
>TRBV28|-|TRBD2|TRBJ2-3
TGTGCCAGCAGTTACCTCAGCGGGGACCTGTCAGATACGCAGTATTTT
CASSYLSGDLSDTQYF
>TRBV4-1|-|-|TRBJ2-1
TGCGCCAGCAGCCAAGTTTGGGGGACCAGCTCCTACAATGAGCAGTTCTTC
CASSQVWGTSSYNEQFF
>TRBV25-1|once|-|TRBJ1-2
TGTGCCAGCAGTGAAGGCACAGCCTATGGCTACACCTTC
CASSEGTAYGYTF
>TRBV2|-|-|TRBJ1-1
TGTGCCAGCGGGGGGGGCAGCACTGAAGCTTTCTTT
CASGGGSTEAFF
>TRBV7-9|-|TRBD1|TRBJ2-7
TGTGCCAGCAGTCTTACCTGGGGACAGGGACTCTACGAGCAGTACTTC
CASSLTWGQGLYEQYF
>TRBV19|-|-|TRBJ1-6
TGTGCCAGTACCCCGTCGGGACAACTAAGGAATTCACCCCTCCACTTT
CASTPSGQLRNSPLHF
>TRBV9|once|TRBD2|TRBJ2-7
TGTGCCAGCAGCGTAGGGAACGGGGGGTACTCCGAGCAGTACTTC
CASSVGNGGYSEQYF
>TRBV19|-|TRBD1|TRBJ1-4
TGTGCCAGTAGTCCGCCAGGGACAGGCAATGAAAAACTGTTTTTT
CASSPPGTGNEKLFF
>TRBV2|-|-|TRBJ2-1
TGTGCCAGCAGCCGGGGGAGCTCCTACAATGAGCAGTTCTTC
CASSRGSSYNEQFF
>TRBV11-3|-|-|TRBJ2-7
TGTGCCAGCAGCTTAGCTATCGGGCAGCAGTACTTC
CASSLAIGQQYF
>TRBV6-1|-|TRBD1|TRBJ2-7
TGTGCCAGCAGAATACCGGGACAGCTTTACGAGCAGTACTTC
CASRIPGQLYEQYF
>TRBV18|-|TRBD2|TRBJ2-3
TGTGCCAGCTCTGTTCTAGCGGGGATGGGTCGCGGCACAGATACGCAGTATTTT
CASSVLAGMGRGTDTQYF
>TRBV19|once|-|TRBJ1-5
TGTGCCAGTAGTATTGGGCAGGGGAATCAGCCCCAGCATTTT
CASSIGQGNQPQHF
>TRBV28|-|-|TRBJ2-1
TGTGCCAGCAGTCCTCGGTTGTCCTACAATGAGCAGTTCTTC
CASSPRLSYNEQFF
>TRBV9|-|-|TRBJ2-1
TGTGCCAGCAGCGTAGTTAGCTCCTACAATGAGCAGTTCTTC
CASSVVSSYNEQFF
>TRBV12-5|-|TRBD1|TRBJ2-2
TGTGCTAGTGGTTTGGCGCTCCAGGGGGCTCACACCGGGGAGCTGTTTTTT
CASGLALQGAHTGELFF
>TRBV7-9|-|-|TRBJ2-2
TGTGCCAGCAGCCTTAACACCGGGGAGCTGTTTTTT
CASSLNTGELFF
>TRBV5-1|once|-|TRBJ2-1
TGCGCCAGCAGCCTACTCGGGGGTGTGTCCTACAATGAGCAGTTCTTC
CASSLLGGVSYNEQFF
>TRBV19|medium-sized|-|TRBJ2-7
TGTGCCCGTAGTCTTTCTAGGGGAGACTCGGAGCAGTACTTC
CARSLSRGDSEQYF
>TRBV11-2|-|-|TRBJ2-7
TGTGCCAGCAGCTTAGATGGTCCCTACGAGCAGTACTTC
CASSLDGPYEQYF
>TRBV5-6|-|-|TRBJ1-4
TGTGCCAGCAGCTTGCAAGGGGGTACTAATGAAAAACTGTTTTTT
CASSLQGGTNEKLFF
>TRBV7-9|-|TRBD1|TRBJ2-4
TGTGCCAGCAACCGTATAGGACAGGGGGCCAAAAACATTCAGTACTTC
CASNRIGQGAKNIQYF
>TRBV6-6|-|-|TRBJ1-3
TGTGCCAGCAGTCTGGGGGAGTCTGGAAACACCATATATTTT
CASSLGESGNTIYF
>TRBV14|-|-|TRBJ2-3
TGTGCCAGCAGCCAGGGGTCTATCGCAGATACGCAGTATTTT
CASSQGSIADTQYF
>TRBV7-9|-|TRBD2|TRBJ2-5
TGTGCCAGCAGCCCTGGACTAGGGGTTGAGACCCAGTACTTC
CASSPGLGVETQYF
>TRBV7-2|-|TRBD1|TRBJ1-6
TGTGCCAGCAGCTTGGGACAGCATAATTCACCCCTCCACTTT
CASSLGQHNSPLHF
>TRBV5-1|-|-|TRBJ1-4
TGCGCCAGCAGCTTGTTTCGGCAGGGGAGCGTAACTAATGAAAAACTGTTTTTT
CASSLFRQGSVTNEKLFF
>TRBV14|few|TRBD1|TRBJ2-7
TGTGCCAGCAGCCCCCTAAGGACAGGGGGCTACGAGCAGTACTTC
CASSPLRTGGYEQYF
>TRBV15|-|-|TRBJ2-3
TGTGCCACCAGCGTCAGGGCGGGGACGCAGTATTTT
CATSVRAGTQYF
>TRBV27|-|-|TRBJ2-4
TGTGCCGGCCTCCCCTTTGCTCCCAAAAACATTCAGTACTTC
CAGLPFAPKNIQYF